The 32 T cell receptor beta chains below come from one sample, sequenced in a study of CXCR3-negative and CXCR3-positive naive CD8 T cells. These receptors' targets are unknown. The authors prepared UMI-labeled TRB cDNA libraries by 5' RACE. TCRdb reprocessed the 5' RACE reads; each CDR3 protein has one entry and no DNA is given. Recorded for this sample: about 90,000 distinct CDR3 sequences. The study's findings and limits: CXCR3-positive naive cells had more hydrophobic TRB CDR3s than CXCR3-negative naive cells.

Sequencing was carried out using naive CXCR3+ CD8+ T cells from blood. The sample's subset: CD45RO-CCR7+CD27+CD95- naive CD8+ T cells expressing CXCR3 (TNR3+). The source is a human donor in good health. Some clones in this sample may be carry-over from other donors' samples.

The chain uses TRBV20-1 and TRBJ2-1; the D call of TRBD2 rests on TCRdb alone, since no DNA is present to check it. This CDR3 has 14 residues. CDR1 DFQATT and CDR2 SNEGSKA come from the germline V gene (reference sequence). This CDR3 reads CSATGTSGGDEQFF.

V gene TRBV7-6 combines with J gene TRBJ2-1; the D gene TCRdb calls, TRBD2, cannot be checked with no DNA. Germline assignment: CDR1 SGHVS and CDR2 FNYEAQ. This CDR3 region has 14 residues. The CDR3 spells CASSPLAGGSEQFF.

J is TRBJ2-1 and V is TRBV21-1; the TCRdb call, TRBD1, lacks DNA for checking. TRBV21-1 is a pseudogene. The CDR3 runs 14 residues. CDR3 loop: CASRQGQGANEQFF.

The rearrangement uses TRBV4-1 and TRBJ2-7. Per the germline V gene, CDR1 is MGHRA and CDR2 is YSYEKL. This CDR3 has 14 residues. The chain's CDR3 is CASSQETIQYEQYF.

The genes are TRBV7-8 and TRBJ2-3; the D gene TCRdb calls, TRBD2, cannot be checked with no DNA. Germline values: CDR1 SGHVS, CDR2 FQNEAQ. This CDR3 spans 18 amino acids. Here the CDR3 reads CASSLETSGGASTDTQYF. The full variable domain, with the rest looked up from reference TRBV7-8 and TRBJ2-3, is GAGVSQSPRYKVAKRGQDVALRCDPISGHVSLFWYQQALGQGPEFLTYFQNEAQLDKSGLPSDRFFAERPEGSVSTLKIQRTQQEDSAVYLCASSLETSGGASTDTQYFGPGTRLTVL.

The rearrangement uses TRBV4-3 and TRBJ2-1; TCRdb selects TRBD2, and the lack of DNA leaves this call unchecked. CDR3 length: 16 amino acids. Germline assignment: CDR1 LGHNA and CDR2 YSLEER. The chain's CDR3 is CASSQPVSSGHNEQFF.

The chain couples TRBV28 to TRBJ2-2; TCRdb calls TRBD2, which cannot be checked without DNA. Germline CDR1 is MDHEN and CDR2 is SYDVKM. CDR3 length: 14 amino acids. CDR3 region: CASDPGLYTGELFF.

The rearrangement joins TRBV12-3 or TRBV12-4 to TRBJ2-1; TCRdb indicates TRBD2, and absent DNA this call remains unverified. The CDR3 extends over 16 amino acids. The CDR3 sequence is CASRRTSGIAYNEQFF.

This sequence joins TRBV7-8 and TRBJ2-7. CDR1 and CDR2 (germline): SGHVS, FQNEAQ. The CDR3 sequence is 13 residues long. The CDR3 here is CASSLVGFVEQYF.

The chain links TRBV7-6 to TRBJ2-3; the D call of TRBD1 rests on TCRdb alone, since no DNA is present to check it. The CDR3 loop spans 13 amino acids. CDR1 and CDR2 (germline): SGHVS, FNYEAQ. The chain's CDR3 is CASRDRGTDTQYF.

CDR3 in amino acids: CATSDRPGTDNEQFF. This sequence joins TRBV24-1 and TRBJ2-1; TCRdb selects TRBD1, and the lack of DNA leaves this call unchecked. There are 15 residues in the CDR3. The germline V gene has CDR1 KGHDR and CDR2 SFDVKD.

The chain recombines TRBV12-5 with TRBJ1-1. Germline V gene data show CDR1 as LGHNT and CDR2 as FRNRAP. The CDR3 runs to 14 residues. The CDR3 loop reads CASGLWQPSTEAFF. Supplemented by reference TRBV12-5 and TRBJ1-1, the full variable domain reads DARVTQTPRHKVTEMGQEVTMRCQPILGHNTVFWYRQTMMQGLELLAYFRNRAPLDDSGMPKDRFSAEMPDATLATLKIQPSEPRDSAVYFCASGLWQPSTEAFFGQGTRLTVV.

V is TRBV29-1 and J is TRBJ1-1; TCRdb picks TRBD1, but there is no DNA to check that call. This CDR3 has 15 amino acids. Germline V CDR1 and CDR2: SQVTM, ANQGSEA. The CDR3: CSVEGTDGGNTEAFF.

The V call is TRBV21-1, the J call TRBJ2-5; TCRdb names TRBD1, which stays unverified in the absence of DNA. TRBV21-1 is annotated as a pseudogene. CDR3 size: 16 residues. CDR3 residues: CASTDFRQEIQETQYF.

This chain connects TRBV20-1 to TRBJ2-1; TCRdb selects TRBD2, and the lack of DNA leaves this call unchecked. The CDR3 extends over 15 amino acids. From germline, CDR1 is DFQATT and CDR2 SNEGSKA (reference sequence). The CDR3 region is CSATGTSGGAGEQFF.

The rearrangement uses TRBV29-1 and TRBJ2-7; TCRdb gives TRBD1 as the D gene, but with no DNA this cannot be confirmed. This CDR3 has 15 amino acids. Germline-derived CDR1 and CDR2 are SQVTM and ANQGSEA. The CDR3: CSVEDQTGSSYEQYF.

CDR3 sequence: CATGGGSPTDTQYF. The chain links TRBV15 to TRBJ2-3; the TCRdb call, TRBD1, lacks DNA for checking. The CDR3 is 14 residues long. Per the germline V gene, CDR1 is LNHNV and CDR2 is YYDKDF (reference sequence).

J is TRBJ2-3 and V is TRBV28; TCRdb's D gene call, TRBD1, goes unchecked for lack of DNA. Germline V gene data show CDR1 as MDHEN and CDR2 as SYDVKM. This CDR3 has 14 amino acids. CDR3: CASRKDRPTDTQYF.

The J gene is TRBJ2-3, the V gene TRBV15; TCRdb proposes TRBD1, but this gene call is untestable without DNA. The CDR3 consists of 17 residues. Germline values: CDR1 LNHNV, CDR2 YYDKDF (reference sequence). CDR3 region: CATSVRRDRGPTDTQYF.

V gene TRBV29-1 combines with J gene TRBJ2-7; TCRdb's D call of TRBD1 is untestable without DNA. The germline gives CDR1 SQVTM, CDR2 ANQGSEA. The CDR3 sequence is 12 residues long. CDR3 residues: CSAFRRGAEQYF.

V and J are TRBV28 and TRBJ2-1; TCRdb returns TRBD2, unconfirmable since there is no DNA. The germline CDR1 and CDR2 sequences are MDHEN and SYDVKM. The CDR3 is made up of 19 amino acids. The CDR3 is CASLPLSPISTLTEDEQFF. Variable domain in full (rest from reference TRBV28 and TRBJ2-1): DVKVTQSSRYLVKRTGEKVFLECVQDMDHENMFWYRQDPGLGLRLIYFSYDVKMKEKGDIPEGYSVSREKKERFSLILESASTNQTSMYLCASLPLSPISTLTEDEQFFGPGTRLTVL.

This rearrangement joins TRBV9 to TRBJ2-1; TCRdb names TRBD2, which stays unverified in the absence of DNA. Germline CDR1 SGDLS, CDR2 YYNGEE. The length of the CDR3 is 16 residues. CDR3 loop: CASSVGGGLSYNEQFF.

V gene TRBV6-2 or TRBV6-3 combines with J gene TRBJ1-6; the D gene TCRdb calls, TRBD1, cannot be checked with no DNA. The CDR3 has 15 amino acids. Germline V gives CDR1 MNHEY, CDR2 SVGEGT. This CDR3 reads CASSYLGQENSPLHF.

This chain links TRBV24-1 with TRBJ2-7. Germline values: CDR1 KGHDR, CDR2 SFDVKD. The CDR3 totals 13 residues. The chain's CDR3 is CATSDFKGNEQYF.

The V gene is TRBV30, the J gene TRBJ2-7; lacking DNA, the TRBD1 call made by TCRdb goes unchecked. Looked up from germline, CDR1 is GTSNPN and CDR2 is SVGIG (reference sequence). The CDR3 totals 13 residues. The chain's CDR3 is CAWAGTDSYEQYF.

The rearrangement uses TRBV12-3 or TRBV12-4 and TRBJ1-5; TCRdb lists TRBD1, though no DNA is available to test this call. The CDR3 is made up of 15 amino acids. This CDR3 is CASSSSDRVDQPQHF.

V gene TRBV28 combines with J gene TRBJ2-1; as DNA is missing, the TRBD2 call by TCRdb cannot be tested. CDR1 and CDR2 (germline): MDHEN, SYDVKM. This CDR3 is built from 15 residues. The chain's CDR3 is CASSFVTPHDNEQFF.

This chain uses TRBV6-2 or TRBV6-3 with TRBJ1-1; TCRdb gives TRBD1 as the D gene, but with no DNA this cannot be confirmed. This CDR3 spans 14 amino acids. Germline loops: CDR1 MNHEY, CDR2 SVGEGT. Here the CDR3 reads CASSEIQGATEAFF.

The V call is TRBV7-9, the J call TRBJ1-1. The CDR3 has 15 amino acids. Per the germline V gene, CDR1 is SEHNR and CDR2 is FQNEAQ (reference sequence). CDR3 sequence reads: CASRTSEGPNTEAFF.

J is TRBJ1-3 and V is TRBV15; the D call from TCRdb, TRBD1, cannot be confirmed without DNA. Germline loops: CDR1 LNHNV, CDR2 YYDKDF (reference sequence). There are 19 residues in the CDR3. CDR3 residues: CATSRPPGQGAHFGNTIYF.

The chain recombines TRBV6-2 or TRBV6-3 with TRBJ2-1; TCRdb returns TRBD2, unconfirmable since there is no DNA. Germline V lookup: CDR1 MNHEY, CDR2 SVGEGT. The length of the CDR3 is 16 residues. CDR3 sequence: CASSYEREGGEDEQFF.

This CDR3 reads CASSDPYVKKSSYNEQFF. The chain is built from TRBV2 and TRBJ2-1; TCRdb reports TRBD1, a call that lacks DNA to check it against. Germline CDR1 is SNHLY and CDR2 is FYNNEI. The CDR3 runs 18 residues.